A selection of T cell receptor beta chains follows, all from one sample in a study of blood T cell repertoires in COVID-19. Repertoires were generated with immunoSEQ multiplex PCR, while TCRdb's copy carries only in-frame clones and drops some. The sample holds about 250,000 clones, around 88% seen once. Sample: peripheral blood. These TCRs come from a man between 25 and 39 years old with acute or convalescent COVID-19. Each CDR3 is given with its conserved first and last residue. The D gene is left open where the match is weak.

cdr3_nt | cdr3_aa | v_call | d_call | j_call
TGTGCCAGCAAATCAGGGGTTCTCAATGAAAAACTGTTTTTT | CASKSGVLNEKLFF | TRBV28 | NA | TRBJ1-4
TGTGCCAGCAGAGGGGACAGGGTGGATAATGGCTACACCTTC | CASRGDRVDNGYTF | TRBV6-5 | TRBD1 | TRBJ1-2
TGTGCCAGCAGTCTAATAGTAGGGGCTAAAGAGACCCAGTACTTC | CASSLIVGAKETQYF | TRBV3-1/TRBV3-2 | NA | TRBJ2-5
TGTGCCAGCAGCCTCTACTCCGGGACAGCGCAAGAGACCCAGTACTTC | CASSLYSGTAQETQYF | TRBV9 | TRBD1 | TRBJ2-5
TGTGCCAGCAGCTTAGGACTAGCGGGGGCGAGTTACGAGCAGTACTTC | CASSLGLAGASYEQYF | TRBV7-6 | TRBD2 | TRBJ2-7
TGCAGTGCTGGACAGGCCACTGAAGCTTTCTTT | CSAGQATEAFF | TRBV20-1 | TRBD1 | TRBJ1-1
TGTGCCAGCAGTGAGCGGACAGGGTCAGTAGTGTCCCAGTACTTC | CASSERTGSVVSQYF | TRBV6-1 | TRBD1 | TRBJ2-5
TGTGCCACCAGTGATTCTAGACAGGGCCCCCCCTACGAGCAGTACTTC | CATSDSRQGPPYEQYF | TRBV24-1 | TRBD1 | TRBJ2-7
TGTGCCAGCAGCCACGAACCCGGTACGGGAAACACCATATATTTT | CASSHEPGTGNTIYF | TRBV16 | NA | TRBJ1-3
TGTGCCAGCAGCAAAGGGGATGTGGGTCAGCCCCAGCATTTT | CASSKGDVGQPQHF | TRBV2 | NA | TRBJ1-5
TGTGCCAGCAGTTCGGGGGGGCTAAATTCACCCCTCCACTTT | CASSSGGLNSPLHF | TRBV27 | NA | TRBJ1-6
TGTGCCAGCAGTGCGTCGACAGGGACCCACACTGAAGCTTTCTTT | CASSASTGTHTEAFF | TRBV28 | TRBD1 | TRBJ1-1
TGTGCCAGCAGTGGAGGGACAGGGGTAGCCCAAGAGACCCAGTACTTC | CASSGGTGVAQETQYF | TRBV6-1 | TRBD1 | TRBJ2-5
TGTGCCAGCAGCCAAGATAGGGCCGGGGGGAGGGTAGAGACCCAGTACTTC | CASSQDRAGGRVETQYF | TRBV4-2 | TRBD2 | TRBJ2-5
TGTGCCAGCAGTTACTCTCCCAGGGGCGAACACTATGGCTACACCTTC | CASSYSPRGEHYGYTF | TRBV6-5 | NA | TRBJ1-2
TGTGCCACCAGCCTTACGAGACGGGGTTTAACTAATGAAAAACTGTTTTTT | CATSLTRRGLTNEKLFF | TRBV15 | NA | TRBJ1-4
TGTGCCAGCAGTTGGTGGACAGAGAACACTGAAGCTTTCTTT | CASSWWTENTEAFF | TRBV14 | NA | TRBJ1-1
TGTGCCAGCAGCTTAGTTTCAGATCAGCGTGGCTACACCTTC | CASSLVSDQRGYTF | TRBV7-9 | NA | TRBJ1-2
TGTGCCAGCAGGCGACAGCTCTCTGGAAACACCATATATTTT | CASRRQLSGNTIYF | TRBV6-5 | NA | TRBJ1-3
TGTGCCAGCAGTGAAACCGTACGAGGGCAGTACTTC | CASSETVRGQYF | TRBV2 | NA | TRBJ2-7
TGTGCCAGCAGCCAAGATGCCCCCGACAGAGACGGAAACACCATATATTTT | CASSQDAPDRDGNTIYF | TRBV4-2 | NA | TRBJ1-3
TGTGCCAGCAGTTACTCCCGGACTAGCGGGAGGTCCGAGCAGTACTTC | CASSYSRTSGRSEQYF | TRBV6-5 | TRBD2 | TRBJ2-7
TGTGCCAGCACAAATGCCGGGACAGCTGGAAACACCATATATTTT | CASTNAGTAGNTIYF | TRBV28 | TRBD1 | TRBJ1-3
TGCAGCGCGGGACTTCCGAACACCGGGGAGCTGTTTTTT | CSAGLPNTGELFF | TRBV29-1 | NA | TRBJ2-2
TGTGCCAGCTCACCGAAAACAGGGGTAGGAGGGAATTCACCCCTCCACTTT | CASSPKTGVGGNSPLHF | TRBV18 | TRBD1 | TRBJ1-6
TGCGCCAGCAGCCAAGACGGACAGGGGGCGCTTGGCTACACCTTC | CASSQDGQGALGYTF | TRBV4-1 | TRBD1 | TRBJ1-2